The 4 T cell receptor beta chains presented below share a single source sample, sequenced in a study of T cells after yellow fever vaccination (dated by TCRdb to 2018 to 2020). The treatment or condition label, as the study defines it: live attenuated yellow fever vaccine strain. Libraries were made using 5' RACE. The instrument was an Illumina HiSeq 2500. TCRdb trimmed the raw reads at Q25, called clones with MiXCR and kept productive beta chains. CDR3 protein duplicates are merged, each entry listing the most common genes and DNA. Across this sample there are about 120,000 distinct CDR3 sequences, with 8.4% seen only once. The ten largest clonotypes hold roughly 23% of the sample. The sample in question was CD8+ T cells sorted from PBMCs, obtained 45 days after the yellow fever booster vaccination. The receptors here all came from a man aged 25 to 40 who received the YFV17D yellow fever vaccine.

This clonotype was detected many times. The chain combines TRBV18 with TRBJ2-3, with D unclear. Germline CDR1 reads KGHSH; CDR2 reads LQKENI. Trimming removed 5 bases from V and 3 bases from J, with 6 bases in between. The CDR3 runs to 12 residues. The CDR3 is CASSGRTDTQYF. For the CDR3, the DNA is TGTGCCAGCTCAGGCAGGACAGATACGCAGTATTTT. Complete variable domain (other parts from reference TRBV18 and TRBJ2-3): NAGVMQNPRHLVRRRGQEARLRCSPMKGHSHVYWYRQLPEEGLKFMVYLQKENIIDESGMPKERFSAEFPKEGPSILRIQQVVRGDSAAYFCASSGRTDTQYFGPGTRLTVL.

This clonotype was counted many times. V is TRBV20-1 and J is TRBJ2-1; 8 nucleotides align to TRBD2. The CDR3 is 14 amino acids. Trimming at V came to 6 bases and at J to 3 bases, leaving 7 bases not matched to a gene. Germline CDR1 and CDR2: DFQATT and SNEGSKA (reference sequence). The CDR3 loop is CSAPGLGLYNEQFF. The DNA for the CDR3 is TGCAGTGCACCGGGACTAGGGCTCTACAATGAGCAGTTCTTC.

This clonotype was seen at least ten times. The chain uses TRBV5-1 and TRBJ2-1, with TRBD1 as a possible D gene (6 bases). V shed 4 bases and J shed 3 bases, with 14 bases lying between them. Germline CDR1 SGHRS, CDR2 YFSETQ. The CDR3 runs 15 residues. CDR3 nucleotides: TGCGCCAGCAGCCCGGGACATCAGGGCTACAATGAGCAGTTCTTC. This encodes CASSPGHQGYNEQFF.

The chain employs TRBV9 and TRBJ2-1; no firm D call. CDR3 length: 13 amino acids. V shed 0 bases and J shed 5 bases, with 6 bases lying between them. Germline assignment: CDR1 SGDLS and CDR2 YYNGEE. Here the CDR3 reads CASSVGVNNEQFF. In DNA, the CDR3 is TGTGCCAGCAGCGTAGGAGTTAACAATGAGCAGTTCTTC.